The 18 T cell receptor beta chains given below trace back to one sample, sequenced in a study of blood T cell repertoires in COVID-19. The data were produced by immunoSEQ multiplex PCR, yet TCRdb's version contains in-frame clones alone and is incomplete. The profile shows under 150,000 clones, over 65% of them singletons. Sequences were obtained from peripheral blood. The receptors were gathered from an elderly woman with active or convalescent COVID-19.

V is TRBV28 and J is TRBJ2-7; 8 bases are a match to TRBD1. Trimming removed 4 bases from V and 3 bases from J; junction bases left unmatched: 8. CDR1 is MDHEN, CDR2 SYDVKM, per germline. This CDR3 spans 15 amino acids. The chain's CDR3 is CASSSRTGTGYEQYF. The CDR3 DNA is TGTGCCAGCAGTTCCCGGACAGGGACGGGCTACGAGCAGTACTTC.

V is TRBV2 and J is TRBJ2-7; 8 bases fit TRBD1. Germline V gene sequence: CDR1 SNHLY, CDR2 FYNNEI. This CDR3 region has 15 residues. V trimming: 6 bases; J trimming: 5 bases; junction bases outside the gene matches: 12. The CDR3 DNA sequence: TGTGCCAGCAGCAGTGGGGACAGGTTATTCCACGAGCAGTACTTC. Protein sequence: CASSSGDRLFHEQYF.

CDR3 sequence: CASSLAQGGVSSEAFF. In nucleotides, the CDR3 is TGCGCCAGCAGCTTGGCTCAGGGCGGCGTCTCTAGTGAAGCTTTCTTT. J is TRBJ1-1 and V is TRBV5-1; TRBD1 is a possible D gene (5 bases). Trimming left V 0 bases short and J 7 bases short, with 19 bases between. CDR1 is SGHRS, CDR2 YFSETQ, per germline. This CDR3 spans 16 amino acids.

This clone was observed a single time. For the CDR3, the DNA is TGTGCCAGCAGCGATGGACAGGGGTGGAATCAGCCCCAGCATTTT. Protein sequence: CASSDGQGWNQPQHF. J is TRBJ1-5 and V is TRBV7-9; 9 bases map to TRBD1. Germline trimming cut 5 bases from V and 4 bases from J; bases unmatched to any gene: 6. Germline V gene sequence: CDR1 SEHNR, CDR2 FQNEAQ (reference sequence). The CDR3 covers 15 residues.

The chain uses TRBV4-2 and TRBJ1-6; D is undetermined. CDR1 and CDR2 (germline): LGHNA, YNFKEQ. This CDR3 contains 16 residues. Trimming pared 0 bases from V and 4 bases from J, leaving 10 bases between. CDR3 amino acids: CASSQDNSRYNSPLHF. Here the CDR3 DNA reads TGTGCCAGCAGCCAAGATAACAGTAGATATAATTCACCCCTCCACTTT.

A few counts support this clone. J is TRBJ2-1 and V is TRBV5-1, with 11 bases lining up with TRBD2. Germline V CDR1 and CDR2: SGHRS, YFSETQ. Trimming removed 2 bases from V and 9 bases from J; junction bases left unmatched: 7. There are 15 residues in the CDR3. The CDR3 loop is CASSLLAGVGGEQFF. DNA of the CDR3: TGCGCCAGCAGCTTACTAGCGGGGGTGGGTGGTGAGCAGTTCTTC.

The rearrangement joins TRBV27 to TRBJ2-1; tentatively, D is TRBD2 (6 bases). In germline, CDR1 is MNHEY, CDR2 SMNVEV (reference sequence). There are 16 residues in the CDR3. V was shortened by 11 bases and J by 7 bases, with 27 bases between the two germline ends. The CDR3 region has the DNA TGTGCCTCCCGGGACTCCTCATCGTTTCCCCGGAATGAGCAGTTCTTC. Translating gives CASRDSSSFPRNEQFF.

The gene calls are TRBV6-6 and TRBJ1-5, with D hard to call. From germline, CDR1 is MNHNY and CDR2 SVGAGI (reference sequence). This CDR3 comprises 16 residues. V lost 2 bases and J lost 2, with 13 bases in between. The CDR3 here is CASSYPTLTGNQPQHF. CDR3 bases: TGTGCCAGCAGTTACCCCACTCTAACAGGCAATCAGCCCCAGCATTTT.

The chain recombines TRBV7-2 with TRBJ1-2; 7 nucleotides align to TRBD1. The CDR3 contains 15 residues. V lost 7 bases, J lost 6 bases, and 14 bases stayed unmatched. The germline V gene encodes CDR1 SGHTA and CDR2 FQGNSA. CDR3 sequence reads: CASIRTTGRVDGYTF. The CDR3 nucleotides are TGTGCCAGCATCCGGACGACAGGGCGGGTAGATGGCTACACCTTC.

This chain uses TRBV11-3 with TRBJ1-2, with 8 positions matching TRBD1. The CDR3 is 13 residues long. CDR1 is SGHNT, CDR2 YENEEA, per germline. Losses at the gene ends were 8 bases for V and 12 bases for J; bases not matched to a gene: 14. The CDR3 DNA reads TGTGCCAGCGCAGTCGCACCCGGACAGGGACACACCTTC. Its protein product is CASAVAPGQGHTF.

This clone has only one observation. The chain uses TRBV7-8 and TRBJ1-3, with 10 positions matching TRBD1. Germline lookup yields CDR1 SGHVS and CDR2 FQNEAQ. The ends lost 5 bases at V and 0 bases at J; junction bases unmatched: 22. This CDR3 region has 22 residues. CDR3 in amino acids: CASSGTGEETVQTGGSGNTIYF. Here the CDR3 DNA reads TGTGCCAGCAGCGGGACAGGGGAAGAAACTGTCCAAACTGGTGGCTCTGGAAACACCATATATTTT.

The J gene is TRBJ2-7, the V gene TRBV18, with 11 bases lining up with TRBD2. The V segment lost 6 bases and the J segment 6 bases; nucleotides outside the gene matches: 16. CDR3 length: 17 amino acids. Germline CDR1 and CDR2: KGHSH and LQKENI. For the CDR3, the DNA is TGTGCCAGCTCTTCCACTCCGACTAGCGGGGCCCTAGGCGAGCAGTACTTC. Translating it yields CASSSTPTSGALGEQYF. Together with reference TRBV18 and TRBJ2-7, the CDR3 gives the full variable domain: NAGVMQNPRHLVRRRGQEARLRCSPMKGHSHVYWYRQLPEEGLKFMVYLQKENIIDESGMPKERFSAEFPKEGPSILRIQQVVRGDSAAYFCASSSTPTSGALGEQYFGPGTRLTVT.

This clone was observed a single time. CDR3 nucleotide sequence: TGCGCCAGCAGTGAGTCGACAGGGGGGCCGTTCCAGACCCAGTACTTC. Protein: CASSESTGGPFQTQYF. V and J are TRBV10-1 and TRBJ2-5; 9 bases are a match to TRBD1. The germline CDR1 and CDR2 sequences are WNHNN and SYGVQD (reference sequence). The CDR3 is 16 residues long. The V gene end was trimmed by 0 bases and the J gene end by 6 bases; junction bases not matched to a gene: 8.

V gene TRBV9 combines with J gene TRBJ2-1; weak D call: TRBD2 (5 bases). The V end was cut by 0 bases, the J end by 5 bases, with 15 bases between. CDR1 and CDR2 (germline): SGDLS, YYNGEE. This CDR3 contains 16 residues. The CDR3 spells CASSVELSGVNNEQFF. The CDR3 nucleotides read TGTGCCAGCAGCGTAGAACTCAGCGGAGTCAACAATGAGCAGTTCTTC.

The chain couples TRBV25-1 to TRBJ2-3; 10 bases fit TRBD1. The trim removed 3 bases at V and 3 bases at J, leaving 3 bases unmatched. Germline loops: CDR1 MGHDK, CDR2 SYGVNS. This CDR3 is built from 15 residues. CDR3 nucleotides: TGTGCCAGCAGTGACCCGGGACAGGGGACAGATACGCAGTATTTT. Amino acid sequence: CASSDPGQGTDTQYF.

This chain joins TRBV5-1 and TRBJ2-5, with D tentatively TRBD2 (6 bases). From germline, CDR1 is SGHRS and CDR2 YFSETQ. The length of the CDR3 is 15 residues. V lost 4 bases, J lost 4 bases, and 17 bases lay in between. The CDR3 region is CASSPGGRPAETQYF. The CDR3 DNA sequence: TGCGCCAGCAGCCCTGGAGGGCGGCCCGCAGAGACCCAGTACTTC.

The chain couples TRBV5-6 to TRBJ2-7, with D uncertain. Looked up from germline, CDR1 is SGHDT and CDR2 is YYEEEE. The CDR3 sequence is 17 residues long. V lost 3 bases, J lost 2 bases, and 21 bases lay in between. The CDR3 region is CASSSRRVVLKTYEQYF. The DNA of the CDR3 is TGTGCCAGCAGCTCCCGACGGGTAGTCCTTAAGACCTACGAGCAGTACTTC. Combining the CDR3 with reference TRBV5-6 and TRBJ2-7 gives the whole variable domain DAGVTQSPTHLIKTRGQQVTLRCSPKSGHDTVSWYQQALGQGPQFIFQYYEEEERQRGNFPDRFSGHQFPNYSSELNVNALLLGDSALYLCASSSRRVVLKTYEQYFGPGTRLTVT.

V is TRBV7-9 and J is TRBJ2-5, with 10 bases identical to TRBD1. There are 15 residues in the CDR3. Germline V CDR1 and CDR2: SEHNR, FQNEAQ (reference sequence). V was clipped by 5 bases and J by 3 bases; unmatched bases: 6. The CDR3 protein is CASSARQGAKETQYF. Written as DNA, the CDR3 is TGTGCCAGCAGCGCGAGACAGGGGGCGAAAGAGACCCAGTACTTC.